This TCR beta chain is from a study of blood T cell repertoires in COVID-19. Study overall: Material from acute and convalescent COVID-19 was sourced from the United States, Italy and Spain.

TCRdb's table, derived via immunoSEQ multiplex PCR, lists solely in-frame clones and lacks some. The table includes roughly 90,000 clones, roughly 84% detected once. The CDR3 spans 16 residues. Deletions cut 1 base from V and 2 bases from J, with 12 bases between. The germline V gene has CDR1 LGHDT and CDR2 YNNKEL (reference sequence). The receptor's source is an elderly woman with active or convalescent COVID-19. Sequenced input: peripheral blood. The chain carries TRBV3-1 (or the pseudogene TRBV3-2) and TRBJ2-1; weak D call: TRBD2 (6 bases). CDR3 amino acids: CASSQGRGRTYNEQFF. CDR3 in DNA: TGTGCCAGCAGCCAAGGGAGGGGACGGACCTACAATGAGCAGTTCTTC.